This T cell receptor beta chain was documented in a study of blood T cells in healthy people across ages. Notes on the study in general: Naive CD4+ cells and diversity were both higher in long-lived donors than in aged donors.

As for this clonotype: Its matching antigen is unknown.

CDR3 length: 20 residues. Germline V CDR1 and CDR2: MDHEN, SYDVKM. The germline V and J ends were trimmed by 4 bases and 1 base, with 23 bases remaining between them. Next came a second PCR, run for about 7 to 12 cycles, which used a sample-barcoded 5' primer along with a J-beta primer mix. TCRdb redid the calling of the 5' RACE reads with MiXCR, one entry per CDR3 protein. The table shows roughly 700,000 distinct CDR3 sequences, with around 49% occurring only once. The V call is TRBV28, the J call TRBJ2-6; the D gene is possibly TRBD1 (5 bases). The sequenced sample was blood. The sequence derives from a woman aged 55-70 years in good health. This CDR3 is CASSSSSTQYWTSGANVLTF. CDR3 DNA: TGTGCCAGCAGTTCCTCCTCGACACAGTACTGGACATCTGGGGCCAACGTCCTGACTTTC. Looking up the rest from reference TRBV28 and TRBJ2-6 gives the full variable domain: DVKVTQSSRYLVKRTGEKVFLECVQDMDHENMFWYRQDPGLGLRLIYFSYDVKMKEKGDIPEGYSVSREKKERFSLILESASTNQTSMYLCASSSSSTQYWTSGANVLTFGAGSRLTVL.